This passage covers 30 T cell receptor beta chains from one sample sequenced in a study of blood T cell repertoires in COVID-19. Some clones are missing from TCRdb's copy, which holds only in-frame ones; the method was immunoSEQ multiplex PCR. The sample records about 210,000 clones, 84% being singletons. Sequenced material: peripheral blood. The receptors were sampled from a woman in her forties or fifties with active or convalescent COVID-19.

This chain's CDR3 is CASSRKFLTSGYEQYF. CDR3 nucleotide sequence: TGTGCCAGCAGCCGAAAGTTTCTGACTAGCGGCTACGAGCAGTACTTC. The chain has TRBV5-4 and TRBJ2-7; 9 bases agree with TRBD2. V was clipped by 4 bases and J by 3 bases; unmatched bases: 11. The CDR3 loop spans 16 amino acids. The germline CDR1 and CDR2 sequences are SGHNT and YYREEE (reference sequence).

V is TRBV27 and J is TRBJ1-1, with D perhaps matching TRBD1 (6 bases). V was clipped by 2 bases and J by 2 bases, with 15 bases between them. The CDR3 is 16 amino acids. Germline CDR1 MNHEY, CDR2 SMNVEV (reference sequence). The CDR3 here is CASSLIGGRGNTEAFF. The CDR3, as DNA: TGTGCCAGCAGTTTAATTGGTGGCAGGGGTAACACTGAAGCTTTCTTT.

The V gene is TRBV29-1, the J gene TRBJ2-7; 10 bases line up with TRBD1. This CDR3 is built from 17 residues. CDR1 and CDR2 from the germline V gene are SQVTM and ANQGSEA. V was pared by 7 bases and J by 1 base, with 16 bases of the junction left unmatched. The DNA of the CDR3 is TGCAGCGCTATGGAATTCCGGACAGGGGGTTTTTCCTACGAGCAGTACTTC. Its protein product is CSAMEFRTGGFSYEQYF.

V is TRBV3-1 (or the pseudogene TRBV3-2) and J is TRBJ2-7; TRBD1 aligns across 9 bases. Germline CDR1 and CDR2: LGHDT and YNNKEL (reference sequence). The CDR3 totals 18 residues. The trim removed 0 bases at V and 2 bases at J, leaving 11 bases unmatched. The CDR3 region is CASSQEVRDREKTYEQYV. The CDR3, as DNA: TGTGCCAGCAGCCAAGAAGTGAGGGACAGGGAGAAGACCTACGAGCAGTACGTC.

J is TRBJ2-7 and V is TRBV7-9; 12 nucleotides agree with TRBD2. Trimming at V came to 5 bases and at J to 5 bases, leaving 7 bases not matched to a gene. The CDR3 sequence is 15 residues long. The germline V gene has CDR1 SEHNR and CDR2 FQNEAQ (reference sequence). The CDR3 is CASSVLAGGGDEQYF. CDR3 sequence (DNA): TGTGCCAGCAGCGTCCTAGCGGGAGGGGGGGACGAGCAGTACTTC.

The gene calls are TRBV5-1 and TRBJ2-5, with D possibly being TRBD1 (7 bases). Trimming took off 0 bases at V and 5 bases at J, with 14 bases between the two ends. There are 15 residues in the CDR3. Germline CDR1 is SGHRS and CDR2 is YFSETQ. As DNA, the CDR3 is TGCGCCAGCAGCTTGGGGGCGCCAGGGGGGGAGACCCAGTACTTC. Encoded protein: CASSLGAPGGETQYF. Complete variable domain (other parts from reference TRBV5-1 and TRBJ2-5): KAGVTQTPRYLIKTRGQQVTLSCSPISGHRSVSWYQQTPGQGLQFLFEYFSETQRNKGNFPGRFSGRQFSNSRSEMNVSTLELGDSALYLCASSLGAPGGETQYFGPGTRLLVL.

This chain connects TRBV6-1 to TRBJ2-3, with 10 bases matching TRBD2. Germline CDR1 is MNHNS and CDR2 is SASEGT. The V segment lost 3 bases and the J segment 4 bases; nucleotides outside the gene matches: 4. This CDR3 contains 15 residues. The CDR3, as DNA: TGTGCCAGCAGTGACCAAGCGGGGGGGGCAGATACGCAGTATTTT. It yields the protein CASSDQAGGADTQYF.

The genes are TRBV5-5 and TRBJ1-2, with D perhaps TRBD1 (5 bases). Trimming left V 3 bases short and J 0 bases short, with 9 bases between. The length of the CDR3 is 14 residues. Germline V CDR1 and CDR2: SGHKS, YYEKEE (reference sequence). CDR3 nucleotide sequence: TGTGCCAGCAGCTCTTTGACAGCTAACTATGGCTACACCTTC. It encodes CASSSLTANYGYTF.

V is TRBV15 and J is TRBJ1-5; a possible D gene is TRBD1 (5 bases). Germline V gene sequence: CDR1 LNHNV, CDR2 YYDKDF (reference sequence). Trimming removed 0 bases from V and 7 bases from J, with 16 bases in between. The CDR3 covers 16 residues. The CDR3 sequence is CATSRDRQGSGQPQHF. CDR3 DNA sequence: TGTGCCACCAGCAGAGATAGGCAGGGTAGCGGCCAGCCCCAGCATTTT.

The chain has TRBV2 and TRBJ1-1; TRBD1 aligns across 9 bases. The CDR3 consists of 16 residues. The ends lost 7 bases at V and 4 bases at J; junction bases unmatched: 13. In germline, CDR1 is SNHLY, CDR2 FYNNEI. The CDR3 nucleotides are TGTGCCAGCAAAAAGGGGATTCCGGGACAGGGCACTGAAGCTTTCTTT. This sequence encodes CASKKGIPGQGTEAFF.

The chain joins TRBV7-2 to TRBJ2-7; 8 bases are shared with TRBD1. This CDR3 has 14 amino acids. Germline V CDR1 and CDR2: SGHTA, FQGNSA. Losses at the gene ends were 7 bases for V and 3 bases for J; bases not matched to a gene: 8. In nucleotides, the CDR3 is TGTGCCAGCACCATCCGGGACAGGATCTACGAGCAGTACTTC. Its protein product is CASTIRDRIYEQYF.

The CDR3 is CASSAGGGDYEKLFF. In DNA form, the CDR3 reads TGTGCCAGCAGTGCCGGTGGAGGGGACTATGAAAAACTGTTTTTT. The chain carries TRBV28 and TRBJ1-4, with D possibly TRBD1 on 5 matching bases. This CDR3 is built from 15 residues. The germline V gene encodes CDR1 MDHEN and CDR2 SYDVKM. Trimming pared 5 bases from V and 6 bases from J, leaving 16 bases between.

This clone has a single count. V and J are TRBV18 and TRBJ1-4, with D unclear. This CDR3 comprises 13 residues. The V end was cut by 3 bases, the J end by 7 bases, with 9 bases between. Germline CDR1 is KGHSH and CDR2 is LQKENI. The CDR3 region has the DNA TGTGCCAGCTCACCCAGCCCTAGTGAAAAACTGTTTTTT. Its protein is CASSPSPSEKLFF.

The rearrangement uses TRBV5-1 and TRBJ1-2; D is uncertain. CDR3 length: 14 amino acids. Germline V CDR1 and CDR2: SGHRS, YFSETQ. V gave up 0 bases and J gave up 5 bases, with 11 bases separating them. This CDR3 reads CASSLGQVFYGYTF. Written as DNA, the CDR3 is TGCGCCAGCAGCTTGGGGCAGGTCTTTTATGGCTACACCTTC.

J is TRBJ2-3 and V is TRBV12-5; 12 positions match TRBD2. The CDR3 runs 16 residues. Germline V gene lookup returns CDR1 LGHNT and CDR2 FRNRAP. The ends lost 5 bases at V and 2 bases at J; junction bases unmatched: 5. For the CDR3, the DNA is TGTGCTAGTGGTCTCCGACTAGCGGGAGACACAGATACGCAGTATTTT. The encoded protein is CASGLRLAGDTDTQYF.

This clone has a handful of counts. The chain employs TRBV19 and TRBJ2-7, with 7 positions matching TRBD2. V shed 0 bases, J shed 2 bases, and the junction held 4 bases outside the gene matches. Germline V gene lookup returns CDR1 LNHDA and CDR2 SQIVND (reference sequence). The CDR3 length is 15 residues. CDR3 sequence (DNA): TGTGCCAGTAGTATAGATCGCGGGACTACCTACGAGCAGTACTTC. As protein: CASSIDRGTTYEQYF.

This chain links TRBV7-9 with TRBJ2-2; D remains unclear. This CDR3 has 13 residues. V was cut by 2 bases and J by 6 bases, with 7 bases left in between. Germline lookup yields CDR1 SEHNR and CDR2 FQNEAQ (reference sequence). CDR3 region: CASSLLEAGELFF. For the CDR3, the DNA is TGTGCCAGCAGCTTACTAGAGGCCGGGGAGCTGTTTTTT.

This clone was detected once. The chain is built from TRBV5-1 and TRBJ1-6; 7 bases align to TRBD1. Germline lookup yields CDR1 SGHRS and CDR2 YFSETQ. The CDR3 sequence is 15 residues long. Germline trimming cut 4 bases from V and 7 bases from J; bases unmatched to any gene: 8. The CDR3 loop is CASSTTGPTNSPLHF. In DNA form, the CDR3 reads TGCGCCAGCAGCACGACAGGGCCAACCAATTCACCCCTCCACTTT.

This clone appeared a single time. The chain recombines TRBV30 with TRBJ1-1; 9 bases fit TRBD1. The ends lost 3 bases at V and 4 bases at J; junction bases unmatched: 6. The CDR3 extends over 14 amino acids. Germline values: CDR1 GTSNPN, CDR2 SVGIG (reference sequence). CDR3 DNA sequence: TGTGCCTGGAGCCTCCTGACAGGGGGCACTGAAGCTTTCTTT. It specifies CAWSLLTGGTEAFF.

About this clone: An end of the junction differs from the germline gene, which may be a read error. The chain couples TRBV2 to TRBJ1-6; D is possibly TRBD1 (5 bases). Germline V lookup: CDR1 SNHLY, CDR2 FYNNEI. The CDR3 is 15 amino acids. CDR3 protein: CASIETTGNNSPLHF. The CDR3 nucleotides are TGTGCCAGCATTGAAACCACAGGCAATAATTCACCCCTCCACTTT.

This clone was seen a single time. The chain couples TRBV19 to TRBJ1-2; the D is unclear. Looked up from germline, CDR1 is LNHDA and CDR2 is SQIVND (reference sequence). The CDR3 runs to 15 residues. V was shortened by 7 bases and J by 4 bases, with 19 bases between the two germline ends. In nucleotides, the CDR3 is TGTGCCAGTACAACTACCGGCCCATCGCTCTATGGCTACACCTTC. Translated: CASTTTGPSLYGYTF.

The rearrangement joins TRBV18 to TRBJ1-2, with TRBD1 as a possible D gene (5 bases). Germline V gene sequence: CDR1 KGHSH, CDR2 LQKENI. V lost 8 bases, J lost 6 bases, and 16 bases lay in between. The CDR3 is 13 amino acids. The CDR3 DNA reads TGTGCCAGCCTTATGAGCTGGGGCGATGGCTACACCTTC. This encodes CASLMSWGDGYTF. The variable domain in full, with the rest retrieved from reference TRBV18 and TRBJ1-2, is NAGVMQNPRHLVRRRGQEARLRCSPMKGHSHVYWYRQLPEEGLKFMVYLQKENIIDESGMPKERFSAEFPKEGPSILRIQQVVRGDSAAYFCASLMSWGDGYTFGSGTRLTVV.

This rearrangement joins TRBV7-9 to TRBJ2-2, with a possible D match to TRBD2 (5 bases). From germline, CDR1 is SEHNR and CDR2 FQNEAQ (reference sequence). Between the trimmed V and J ends, which lost 1 base and 1 base, there was a span of 13 bases. The CDR3 is 17 residues long. DNA for the CDR3: TGTGCCAGCAGCTTAGACCGGCGGGCGGGGAACACCGGGGAGCTGTTTTTT. Protein product: CASSLDRRAGNTGELFF.

The chain has TRBV7-8 and TRBJ2-1, with 9 bases that match TRBD2. In germline, CDR1 is SGHVS, CDR2 FQNEAQ. V was clipped by 4 bases and J by 3 bases; unmatched bases: 7. The CDR3 length is 16 residues. As DNA, the CDR3 is TGTGCCAGCAGCTCCCCCGGGACTAGCCACTACAATGAGCAGTTCTTC. This sequence encodes CASSSPGTSHYNEQFF.

The rearrangement uses TRBV11-1 and TRBJ2-1; TRBD2 matches at 8 bases. The CDR3 is 14 amino acids. CDR1 is SGHAT, CDR2 FQDESV, per germline (reference sequence). The trim removed 3 bases at V and 9 bases at J, leaving 7 bases unmatched. The DNA for the CDR3 is TGTGCCAGCAGCTTCGGGAGGGGTTTAACTGAGCAGTTCTTC. Encoded protein: CASSFGRGLTEQFF.

V is TRBV18 and J is TRBJ1-3, with TRBD1 identical over 7 bases. Germline lookup yields CDR1 KGHSH and CDR2 LQKENI. CDR3 length equals 14 residues. Trimming at V came to 4 bases and at J to 8 bases, leaving 8 bases not matched to a gene. CDR3 amino acids: CASSRDSMQDTIYF. In nucleotides, the CDR3 is TGTGCCAGCTCACGGGACAGCATGCAGGACACCATATATTTT.

The chain has TRBV7-9 and TRBJ1-2; 10 bases map to TRBD1. This CDR3 region has 14 residues. Germline CDR1 and CDR2: SEHNR and FQNEAQ (reference sequence). Losses at the gene ends were 5 bases for V and 7 bases for J; bases not matched to a gene: 7. As DNA, the CDR3 is TGTGCCAGCAGCCCGGACAGGGGGTACGCTGGCTACACCTTC. The encoded protein is CASSPDRGYAGYTF.

The chain combines TRBV19 with TRBJ1-6; 7 bases agree with TRBD1. Germline CDR1 and CDR2: LNHDA and SQIVND (reference sequence). V shed 4 bases, J shed 7 bases, and the junction held 13 bases outside the gene matches. The CDR3 runs 17 residues. The CDR3 DNA reads as TGTGCCAGTAGTAGCCCCGCCGCGGCAGGGGGGAATTCACCCCTCCACTTT. Residues: CASSSPAAAGGNSPLHF.

V and J are TRBV9 and TRBJ2-7; 11 bases fit TRBD2. Germline CDR1 SGDLS, CDR2 YYNGEE. Trimming at V came to 3 bases and at J to 1 base, leaving 3 bases not matched to a gene. This CDR3 contains 15 residues. Here the CDR3 DNA reads TGTGCCAGCAGCGCCGGGACTAGCGGATCCTACGAGCAGTACTTC. Its protein product is CASSAGTSGSYEQYF.

This sequence joins TRBV21-1 and TRBJ1-6; TRBD1, the D gene given by the table, was not confirmed from the DNA. TRBV21-1 is designated a pseudogene. The CDR3 has 15 residues. CDR3 protein: CASSKARQGDSPLHF. The CDR3 coding sequence is TGTGCCAGCAGCAAAGCTCGCCAGGGCGATTCACCCCTCCACTTT.